This entry is about one T cell receptor (beta chain). Its specificity is not known. The data stem from a study of cytomegalovirus exposure and HLA in healthy donors. Study-wide context: Unique TCRs numbering some 80 million, obtained from HLA-typed donors, made up an early data release. Whole-study results and caveats: Earlier results showed most TCR beta V segments being productive about 87% or about 30% of the time. Apart from CMV serostatus, no immune exposure information was available.

Germline V CDR1 and CDR2: ENHRY, SYGVKD. After removal of 6 bases from V and 4 bases from J, the junction contained 12 bases not matched to a gene. The length of the CDR3 is 16 residues. Recording of this donor's CMV serostatus was not done. The PCR contained 60 Vbeta and 13 Jbeta primers. TCRdb's copy holds only in-frame clones and misses some; the assay was immunoSEQ multiplex PCR. The profile shows approximately 140,000 clones, 73% of them singletons. The rearrangement joins TRBV10-3 to TRBJ2-1; 7 positions agree with TRBD1. Sequenced: PBMCs. This receptor was identified in a human donor in good health. CDR3 amino acids: CAIRSTQGTLYNEQFF. CDR3 bases: TGTGCCATCAGATCGACACAGGGGACCCTTTACAATGAGCAGTTCTTC.